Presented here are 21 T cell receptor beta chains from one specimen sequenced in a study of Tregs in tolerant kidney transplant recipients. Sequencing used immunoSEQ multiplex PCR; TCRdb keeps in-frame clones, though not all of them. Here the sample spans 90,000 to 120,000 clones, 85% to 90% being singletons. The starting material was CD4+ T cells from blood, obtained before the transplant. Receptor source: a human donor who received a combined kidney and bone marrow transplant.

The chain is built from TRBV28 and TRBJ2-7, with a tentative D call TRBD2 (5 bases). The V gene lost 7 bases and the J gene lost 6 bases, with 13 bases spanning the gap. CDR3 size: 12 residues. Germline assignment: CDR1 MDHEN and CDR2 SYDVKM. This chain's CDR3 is CASTPPGGEQYF. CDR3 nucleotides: TGTGCCAGCACCCCCCCTGGAGGCGAGCAGTACTTC.

CDR3 sequence: CASSPGELANYGYTF. The CDR3 region has the DNA TGTGCCAGTAGTCCAGGGGAATTAGCTAACTATGGCTACACCTTC. The chain uses TRBV19 and TRBJ1-2; D is possibly TRBD1 (6 bases). V was trimmed by 5 bases and J by 0 bases, leaving 13 bases between them. The CDR3 is made up of 15 amino acids. Germline V gene data show CDR1 as LNHDA and CDR2 as SQIVND (reference sequence).

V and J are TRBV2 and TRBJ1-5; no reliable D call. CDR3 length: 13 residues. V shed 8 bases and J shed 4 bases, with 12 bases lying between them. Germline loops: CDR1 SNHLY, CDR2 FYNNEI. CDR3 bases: TGTGCCAGCGCTGAGTCGGTAAATCAGCCCCAGCATTTT. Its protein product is CASAESVNQPQHF.

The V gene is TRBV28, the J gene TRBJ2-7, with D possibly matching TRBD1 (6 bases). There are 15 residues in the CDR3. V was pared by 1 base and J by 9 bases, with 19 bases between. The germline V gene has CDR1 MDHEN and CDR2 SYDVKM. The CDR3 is CASSLSYRVVKGQYF. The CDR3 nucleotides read TGTGCCAGCAGTTTATCCTACAGGGTTGTAAAGGGGCAGTACTTC.

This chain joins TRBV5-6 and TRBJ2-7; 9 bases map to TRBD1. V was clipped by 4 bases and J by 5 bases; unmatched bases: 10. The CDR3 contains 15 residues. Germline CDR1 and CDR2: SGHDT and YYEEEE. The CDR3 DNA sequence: TGTGCCAGCAGCCAGAGGACAGGGGCGGGCCACGAGCAGTACTTC. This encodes CASSQRTGAGHEQYF.

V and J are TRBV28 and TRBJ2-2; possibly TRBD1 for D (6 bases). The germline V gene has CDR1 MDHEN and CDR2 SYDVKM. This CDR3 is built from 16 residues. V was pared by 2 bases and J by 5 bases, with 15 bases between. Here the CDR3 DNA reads TGTGCCAGCAGTTTAATAGGTGTCAGGGGTACCGGGGAGCTGTTTTTT. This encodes CASSLIGVRGTGELFF.

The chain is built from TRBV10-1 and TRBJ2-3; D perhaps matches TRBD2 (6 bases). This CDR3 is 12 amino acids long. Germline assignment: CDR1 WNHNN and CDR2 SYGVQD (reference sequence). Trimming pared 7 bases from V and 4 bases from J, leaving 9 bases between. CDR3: CASTRGSDTQYF. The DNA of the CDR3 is TGCGCCAGCACTCGGGGGTCAGATACGCAGTATTTT.

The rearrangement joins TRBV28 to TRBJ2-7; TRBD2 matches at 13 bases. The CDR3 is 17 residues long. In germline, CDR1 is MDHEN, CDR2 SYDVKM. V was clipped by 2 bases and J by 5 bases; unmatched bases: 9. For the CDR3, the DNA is TGTGCCAGCAGTTTACGGCCTGGGACTAGCGGGAAGAACGAGCAGTACTTC. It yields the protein CASSLRPGTSGKNEQYF.

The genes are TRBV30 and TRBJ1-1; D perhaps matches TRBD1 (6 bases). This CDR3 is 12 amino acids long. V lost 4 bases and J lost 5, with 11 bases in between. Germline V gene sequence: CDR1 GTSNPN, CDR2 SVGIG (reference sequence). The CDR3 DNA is TGTGCCTGGACGACAGGAAGGACTGAAGCTTTCTTT. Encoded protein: CAWTTGRTEAFF.

The CDR3 region is CASSTTGGAMNTEAFF. The CDR3 DNA is TGTGCCAGTAGTACGACAGGGGGCGCGATGAACACTGAAGCTTTCTTT. V usage is TRBV19 and J usage is TRBJ1-1, with 10 nucleotides matching TRBD1. The trim removed 4 bases at V and 0 bases at J, leaving 5 bases unmatched. The germline CDR1 and CDR2 sequences are LNHDA and SQIVND (reference sequence). The CDR3 extends over 16 amino acids.

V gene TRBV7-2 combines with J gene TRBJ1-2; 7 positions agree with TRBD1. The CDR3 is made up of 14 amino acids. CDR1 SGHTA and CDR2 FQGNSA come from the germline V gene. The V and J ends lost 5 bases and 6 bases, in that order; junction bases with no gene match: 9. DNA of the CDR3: TGTGCCAGCAGCCCCTCGACAGGGTATCATGGCTACACCTTC. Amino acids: CASSPSTGYHGYTF.

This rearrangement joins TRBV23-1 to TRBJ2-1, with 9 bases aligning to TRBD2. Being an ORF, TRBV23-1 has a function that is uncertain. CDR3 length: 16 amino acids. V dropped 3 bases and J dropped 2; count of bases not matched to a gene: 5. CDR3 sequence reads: CASSHGGGATYNEQFF. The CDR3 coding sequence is TGCGCCAGCAGTCACGGCGGGGGGGCCACCTACAATGAGCAGTTCTTC.

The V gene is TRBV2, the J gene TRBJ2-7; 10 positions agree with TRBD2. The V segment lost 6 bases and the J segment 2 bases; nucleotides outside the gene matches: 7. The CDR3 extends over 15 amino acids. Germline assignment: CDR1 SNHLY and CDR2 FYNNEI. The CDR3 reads CASSVSSGGPYEQYF. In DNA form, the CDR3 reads TGTGCCAGCAGCGTCTCTAGCGGGGGACCCTACGAGCAGTACTTC.

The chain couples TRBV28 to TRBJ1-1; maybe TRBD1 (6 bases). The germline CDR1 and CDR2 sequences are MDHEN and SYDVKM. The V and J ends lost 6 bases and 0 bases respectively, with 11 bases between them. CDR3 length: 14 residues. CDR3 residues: CASSRTALNTEAFF. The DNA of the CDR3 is TGTGCCAGCAGCCGGACAGCGCTGAACACTGAAGCTTTCTTT. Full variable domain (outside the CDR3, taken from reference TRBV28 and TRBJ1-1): DVKVTQSSRYLVKRTGEKVFLECVQDMDHENMFWYRQDPGLGLRLIYFSYDVKMKEKGDIPEGYSVSREKKERFSLILESASTNQTSMYLCASSRTALNTEAFFGQGTRLTVV.

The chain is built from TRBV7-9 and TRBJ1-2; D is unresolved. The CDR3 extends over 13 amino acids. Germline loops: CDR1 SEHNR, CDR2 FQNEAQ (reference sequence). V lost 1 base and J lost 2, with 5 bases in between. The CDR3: CASSLDLNYGYTF. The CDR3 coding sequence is TGTGCCAGCAGCTTAGACTTGAACTATGGCTACACCTTC. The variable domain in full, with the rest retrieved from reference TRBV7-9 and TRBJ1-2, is DTGVSQNPRHKITKRGQNVTFRCDPISEHNRLYWYRQTLGQGPEFLTYFQNEAQLEKSRLLSDRFSAERPKGSFSTLEIQRTEQGDSAMYLCASSLDLNYGYTFGSGTRLTVV.

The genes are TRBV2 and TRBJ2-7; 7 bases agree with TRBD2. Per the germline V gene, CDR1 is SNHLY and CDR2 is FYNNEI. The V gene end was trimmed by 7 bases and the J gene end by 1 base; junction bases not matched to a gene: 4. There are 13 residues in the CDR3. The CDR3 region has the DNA TGTGCCAGCAACGTAGCGGGTTCCTACGAGCAGTACTTC. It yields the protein CASNVAGSYEQYF.

The CDR3 bases are TGTGCCAGCAGCCCTACGGGGGGGCTGCAAGAGACCCAGTACTTC. Its translation: CASSPTGGLQETQYF. This rearrangement joins TRBV9 to TRBJ2-5; 8 bases line up with TRBD2. The CDR3 contains 15 residues. Losses at the gene ends were 4 bases for V and 2 bases for J; bases not matched to a gene: 7. CDR1 is SGDLS, CDR2 YYNGEE, per germline. Filled out from reference TRBV9 and TRBJ2-5, the complete variable domain reads DSGVTQTPKHLITATGQRVTLRCSPRSGDLSVYWYQQSLDQGLQFLIQYYNGEERAKGNILERFSAQQFPDLHSELNLSSLELGDSALYFCASSPTGGLQETQYFGPGTRLLVL.

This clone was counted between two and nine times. The CDR3 DNA sequence: TGTGCCTGGAGTATATTGCTGGGGACTAGCGCGAACCTCAATGAGCAGTTCTTC. It translates to CAWSILLGTSANLNEQFF. The chain carries TRBV30 and TRBJ2-1, with TRBD2 identical over 10 bases. Trimming took 2 bases from V and 6 from J; bases not matched to a gene: 16. The CDR3 runs 18 residues. From germline, CDR1 is GTSNPN and CDR2 SVGIG (reference sequence).

Here the CDR3 reads CASSLGAPPRTQYF. The CDR3 nucleotides are TGTGCCAGCAGCTTAGGAGCCCCCCCGAGGACCCAGTACTTC. The chain joins TRBV7-2 to TRBJ2-5, with no clear D. V was shortened by 1 base and J by 7 bases, with 13 bases between the two germline ends. The CDR3 covers 14 residues. The V gene's germline CDR1 is SGHTA and CDR2 FQGNSA.

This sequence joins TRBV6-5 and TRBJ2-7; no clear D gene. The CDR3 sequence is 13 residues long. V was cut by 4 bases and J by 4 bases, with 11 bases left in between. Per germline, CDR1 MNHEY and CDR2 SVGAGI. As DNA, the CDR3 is TGTGCCAGCAGTTTCGTCGCCGAGTACGAGCAGTACTTC. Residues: CASSFVAEYEQYF.

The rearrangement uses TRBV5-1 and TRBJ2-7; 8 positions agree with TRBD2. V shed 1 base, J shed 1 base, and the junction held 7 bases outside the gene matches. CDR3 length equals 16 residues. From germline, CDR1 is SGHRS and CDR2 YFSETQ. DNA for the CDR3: TGCGCCAGCAGCTTGAGGGGACTAGGGGGTTCCTACGAGCAGTACTTC. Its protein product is CASSLRGLGGSYEQYF. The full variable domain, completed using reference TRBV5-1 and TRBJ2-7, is KAGVTQTPRYLIKTRGQQVTLSCSPISGHRSVSWYQQTPGQGLQFLFEYFSETQRNKGNFPGRFSGRQFSNSRSEMNVSTLELGDSALYLCASSLRGLGGSYEQYFGPGTRLTVT.